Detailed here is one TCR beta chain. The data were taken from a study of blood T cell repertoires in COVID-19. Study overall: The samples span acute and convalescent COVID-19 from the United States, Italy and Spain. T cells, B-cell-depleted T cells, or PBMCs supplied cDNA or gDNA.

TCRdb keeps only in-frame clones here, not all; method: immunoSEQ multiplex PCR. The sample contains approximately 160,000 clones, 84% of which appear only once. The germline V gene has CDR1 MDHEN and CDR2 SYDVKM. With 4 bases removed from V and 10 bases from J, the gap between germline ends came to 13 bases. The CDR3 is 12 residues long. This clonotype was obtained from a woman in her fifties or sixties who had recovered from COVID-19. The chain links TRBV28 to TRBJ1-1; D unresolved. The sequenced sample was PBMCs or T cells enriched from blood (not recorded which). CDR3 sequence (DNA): TGTGCCAGCAGTTGGGGAGTGGAGGGAGCTTTCTTT. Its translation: CASSWGVEGAFF.